These 26 T cell receptor beta chains came from one sample sequenced in a study of blood T cells in healthy people across ages. Sample-barcoded 5' priming and a J-beta primer mix drove a second PCR of roughly 6 to 12 cycles. TCRdb called the 5' RACE reads again in MiXCR, with one record for every CDR3 protein. Of 700,000 to 800,000 distinct CDR3 sequences in the sample, roughly 41% were seen once. Specimen: blood. The receptor set was obtained from an older woman in good health.

The genes are TRBV6-2 or TRBV6-3 and TRBJ2-1; D gene uncertain. This CDR3 region has 14 residues. The V gene's germline CDR1 is MNHEY and CDR2 SVGEGT. Between the trimmed V and J ends, which lost 5 bases and 3 bases, there was a span of 11 bases. The CDR3 here is CASSHKNFYNEQFF. Here the CDR3 DNA reads TGTGCCAGCAGTCACAAGAACTTCTACAATGAGCAGTTCTTC.

V and J are TRBV12-5 and TRBJ1-4, with 9 bases that match TRBD1. This CDR3 is built from 15 residues. V lost 0 bases, J lost 7 bases, and 3 bases stayed unmatched. Per germline, CDR1 LGHNT and CDR2 FRNRAP. This chain's CDR3 is CASGLVMDRGEKLFF. CDR3 nucleotides: TGTGCTAGTGGTTTGGTAATGGACAGGGGTGAAAAACTGTTTTTT.

This clonotype was observed once. This chain joins TRBV2 and TRBJ2-7; TRBD1 agrees at 11 bases. This CDR3 spans 14 amino acids. Germline V gene data show CDR1 as SNHLY and CDR2 as FYNNEI. The V and J ends lost 7 bases and 5 bases, in that order; junction bases with no gene match: 7. This chain's CDR3 is CASMPGTGGHEQYF. CDR3 nucleotide sequence: TGTGCCAGCATGCCTGGGACAGGGGGACACGAGCAGTACTTC.

The CDR3 DNA reads as TGTGCCAGCACCTTCCCCCACCGCGATGAGCAGTTCTTC. This translates into CASTFPHRDEQFF. The chain employs TRBV28 and TRBJ2-1; D is unclear. The V and J ends lost 7 bases and 8 bases respectively, with 15 bases between them. The CDR3 sequence is 13 residues long. CDR1 and CDR2 from the germline V gene are MDHEN and SYDVKM.

The chain combines TRBV20-1 with TRBJ2-1; 9 bases are a match to TRBD1. Unmatched junction bases numbered 17, after V lost 6 bases and J lost 14 bases. CDR3 length: 14 residues. The germline V gene has CDR1 DFQATT and CDR2 SNEGSKA (reference sequence). The CDR3 sequence: CSAPGQGQLTSEFF. The CDR3 coding sequence is TGCAGTGCCCCGGGACAGGGACAACTAACCTCCGAGTTCTTC.

V usage is TRBV7-8 and J usage is TRBJ2-3; D is possibly TRBD2 (5 bases). The V and J ends lost 0 bases and 5 bases respectively, with 9 bases between them. The germline V gene encodes CDR1 SGHVS and CDR2 FQNEAQ. CDR3 size: 14 residues. The CDR3 spells CASSLAGGRDTQYF. CDR3 nucleotides: TGTGCCAGCAGCTTAGCTGGAGGAAGAGATACGCAGTATTTT.

This clonotype was picked up many times. The gene calls are TRBV28 and TRBJ1-1; possible D gene TRBD1, 6 bases. Trimming took off 5 bases at V and 5 bases at J, with 21 bases between the two ends. CDR3 length: 16 residues. The germline gives CDR1 MDHEN, CDR2 SYDVKM. DNA for the CDR3: TGTGCCAGCAGTCGCTACAGGGTTGCGGCAAAGACTGAAGCTTTCTTT. Its protein is CASSRYRVAAKTEAFF.

The chain employs TRBV3-1 and TRBJ1-2, with TRBD1 identical over 8 bases. CDR1 is LGHDT, CDR2 YNNKEL, per germline (reference sequence). V lost 5 bases, J lost 7 bases, and 12 bases stayed unmatched. The CDR3 spans 15 residues. CDR3 region: CASSFRTGSVVGYTF. As DNA, the CDR3 is TGTGCCAGCAGCTTCAGGACAGGGAGCGTAGTTGGCTACACCTTC.

The rearrangement links TRBV12-3 or TRBV12-4 to TRBJ2-4; D remains unclear. This CDR3 is 11 amino acids long. Trimming removed 5 bases from V and 13 bases from J, with 12 bases in between. The CDR3 loop is CASSTGLAQYF. CDR3 nucleotide sequence: TGTGCCAGCAGTACCGGTCTCGCCCAGTACTTC.

This rearrangement joins TRBV3-1 to TRBJ1-4; D is unclear. Between the trimmed V and J ends, which lost 4 bases and 7 bases, there was a span of 16 bases. Per the germline V gene, CDR1 is LGHDT and CDR2 is YNNKEL (reference sequence). The CDR3 is made up of 15 amino acids. The CDR3 DNA reads TGTGCCAGCAGCCCCCGGGGATTACCCCTTGAAAAACTGTTTTTT. Translating it yields CASSPRGLPLEKLFF.

The chain joins TRBV20-1 to TRBJ2-1; 11 nucleotides agree with TRBD2. The V and J ends lost 0 bases and 7 bases, in that order; junction bases with no gene match: 11. The germline CDR1 and CDR2 sequences are DFQATT and SNEGSKA (reference sequence). This CDR3 has 17 residues. CDR3 sequence (DNA): TGCAGTGCTAGAGATAGGCTAGCGGGAGGACCGGGGAATGAGCAGTTCTTC. This codes for CSARDRLAGGPGNEQFF.

This clonotype appeared a few times. CDR3 coding DNA: TGTGCCAGCAGACCGGGACTAGCGGGAGTAAAGGGGGAGACCCAGTACTTC. Its protein is CASRPGLAGVKGETQYF. This rearrangement joins TRBV27 to TRBJ2-5, with 14 bases fitting TRBD2. The CDR3 spans 17 residues. In germline, CDR1 is MNHEY, CDR2 SMNVEV (reference sequence). The ends lost 6 bases at V and 5 bases at J; junction bases unmatched: 11.

This clonotype occurred many times. The gene calls are TRBV6-2 or TRBV6-3 and TRBJ2-5; D is unresolved. This CDR3 is built from 17 residues. CDR1 and CDR2 from the germline V gene are MNHEY and SVGEGT. Trimming cost V 4 bases and J 4 bases, with 22 bases left between them. The CDR3 nucleotides read TGTGCCAGCAGTTTTAAGTCGGCAATGAGCCCCGGAGAGACCCAGTACTTC. Translating gives CASSFKSAMSPGETQYF.

The V gene is TRBV6-5, the J gene TRBJ1-2; weak D call: TRBD1 (5 bases). The V end was cut by 5 bases, the J end by 2 bases, with 12 bases between. CDR3 size: 14 residues. CDR1 and CDR2 (germline): MNHEY, SVGAGI. CDR3 in DNA: TGTGCCAGCAGTGCCCAGGGTGTGAACTATGGCTACACCTTC. It encodes CASSAQGVNYGYTF.

The chain couples TRBV2 to TRBJ2-1, with 8 bases identical to TRBD2. The CDR3 extends over 12 amino acids. V shed 6 bases and J 9 bases; nucleotides not matched to a gene: 4. The V gene's germline CDR1 is SNHLY and CDR2 FYNNEI. The CDR3: CASRGLGSEQFF. Here the CDR3 DNA reads TGTGCCAGCAGGGGACTAGGGAGTGAGCAGTTCTTC.

This clonotype was recorded many times. The rearrangement links TRBV29-1 to TRBJ2-1, with D possibly matching TRBD1 (5 bases). Per the germline V gene, CDR1 is SQVTM and CDR2 is ANQGSEA. The CDR3 runs to 15 residues. Trimming removed 6 bases at V and 2 bases at J, with 17 bases between. CDR3: CSVGHPSVAYNEQFF. The DNA of the CDR3 is TGCAGCGTGGGGCACCCCTCAGTAGCCTACAATGAGCAGTTCTTC.

The chain is built from TRBV12-3 or TRBV12-4 and TRBJ2-5; possible D gene TRBD2, 5 bases. The J call may be wrong; the DNA end is better matched by TRBJ2-7. The CDR3 runs to 14 residues. The CDR3 region is CASSFRGLDDEQYF. CDR3 nucleotide sequence: TGTGCCAGCAGTTTTCGGGGTCTTGACGACGAGCAGTACTTC.

Regarding this clonotype: A much bigger clone sits one base away, suggesting this may be a read error. The chain joins TRBV5-1 to TRBJ2-1; D might be TRBD2 (6 bases). The germline V gene has CDR1 SGHRS and CDR2 YFSETQ. The ends were cut back, 0 bases at V and 10 bases at J, with 11 bases in the middle. The CDR3 has 13 residues. For the CDR3, the DNA is TGCGCCAGCAGCTTGGGCGGGGTGGTCGAGCAGTTCTTC. Translation: CASSLGGVVEQFF.

V is TRBV7-6 and J is TRBJ2-3, with D perhaps matching TRBD1 (7 bases). The germline V gene encodes CDR1 SGHVS and CDR2 FNYEAQ. CDR3 length: 18 residues. With 3 bases removed from V and 1 base from J, the gap between germline ends came to 20 bases. The CDR3 reads CASSFSPIGRGGTDTQYF. In DNA, the CDR3 is TGTGCCAGCAGCTTTTCCCCCATCGGCAGGGGGGGCACAGATACGCAGTATTTT. Full variable domain (outside the CDR3, taken from reference TRBV7-6 and TRBJ2-3): GAGVSQSPRYKVTKRGQDVALRCDPISGHVSLYWYRQALGQGPEFLTYFNYEAQQDKSGLPNDRFSAERPEGSISTLTIQRTEQRDSAMYRCASSFSPIGRGGTDTQYFGPGTRLTVL.

This clonotype was picked up a small number of times. This chain joins TRBV28 and TRBJ2-7; D is unclear. Trimming left V 3 bases short and J 12 bases short, with 12 bases between. This CDR3 has 11 amino acids. Looked up from germline, CDR1 is MDHEN and CDR2 is SYDVKM. The CDR3 DNA is TGTGCCAGCAGTTTGGGTCAGATCTCGTACTTC. It specifies CASSLGQISYF.

This clonotype has a handful of counts. The chain carries TRBV20-1 and TRBJ1-2, with 7 bases that match TRBD1. Germline trimming cut 6 bases from V and 2 bases from J; bases unmatched to any gene: 6. This CDR3 contains 13 residues. Germline V gene data show CDR1 as DFQATT and CDR2 as SNEGSKA (reference sequence). CDR3 in amino acids: CSAAGQFNYGYTF. The CDR3 nucleotides are TGCAGTGCCGCGGGACAGTTCAACTATGGCTACACCTTC.

This clonotype has more than one count but fewer than ten. V and J are TRBV24-1 and TRBJ2-3; D is possibly TRBD1 (6 bases). V was trimmed by 3 bases and J by 4 bases, leaving 13 bases between them. Germline V CDR1 and CDR2: KGHDR, SFDVKD. The length of the CDR3 is 15 residues. CDR3 sequence reads: CATSDQPQGPDTQYF. The CDR3 nucleotides are TGTGCCACCAGTGATCAACCTCAGGGGCCAGATACGCAGTATTTT.

V is TRBV27 and J is TRBJ2-7, with TRBD2 identical over 11 bases. The J call is uncertain, as TRBJ2-5 better fits the DNA end. This CDR3 is 14 amino acids long. Germline V CDR1 and CDR2: MNHEY, SMNVEV (reference sequence). CDR3 sequence: CASTSGRRRETQYF. The CDR3 region has the DNA TGTGCCAGCACTAGCGGGAGGAGAAGGGAGACCCAGTACTTC.

The chain has TRBV7-2 and TRBJ2-7; D is unresolved. V lost 10 bases to trimming and J lost 0 bases, with 13 bases between them. From germline, CDR1 is SGHTA and CDR2 FQGNSA. The CDR3 totals 13 residues. CDR3 sequence: CAITGTASYEQYF. The CDR3 DNA sequence: TGTGCCATTACCGGAACAGCCTCCTACGAGCAGTACTTC.

This clonotype was recorded once. Compared with germline, one end of the junction differs, possibly owing to a read error. The chain uses TRBV20-1 and TRBJ2-7, with D possibly TRBD2 on 7 matching bases. The CDR3 length is 14 residues. The germline CDR1 and CDR2 sequences are DFQATT and SNEGSKA (reference sequence). Here the CDR3 DNA reads TGCAGTGCTAGAGAGGGGGGGGCCTCCTACGGGCAGTACTTC. Translation gives CSAREGGASYGQYF.

The chain is built from TRBV6-5 and TRBJ2-1, with D possibly being TRBD2 (5 bases). Trimming took off 6 bases at V and 6 bases at J, with 18 bases between the two ends. Germline V gene sequence: CDR1 MNHEY, CDR2 SVGAGI. The CDR3 consists of 15 residues. Here the CDR3 reads CASRMGNPSGNEQFF. The DNA for the CDR3 is TGTGCCAGCAGGATGGGCAACCCAAGCGGCAATGAGCAGTTCTTC.